The TCR beta chain described here comes from a study of blood T cell repertoires in COVID-19. With respect to this clone: This CDR3 is also generated by other DNA sequences in the sample.

The V end was cut by 0 bases, the J end by 0 bases, with 9 bases between. Germline CDR1 reads SGHKS; CDR2 reads YYEKEE (reference sequence). This CDR3 spans 15 amino acids. Under the authors' procedure: Amplification with reference gene primers provided the estimates of nucleated cell counts. Using immunoSEQ multiplex PCR, the repertoire was profiled, and TCRdb retains in-frame clones only, with some absent. The DNA gave D and trimming, while V, J and clone size come from that table. This sample has 87,000 or so clones; 80% to 90% occur once, and the top ten carry less than 5%. The clonotype originates from a woman older than 75 with acute or convalescent COVID-19. Sequencing was performed on peripheral blood. The V call is TRBV5-5, the J call TRBJ1-1; D gene uncertain. The CDR3, as DNA: TGTGCCAGCAGCTTGGACGGACTCATGAACACTGAAGCTTTCTTT. Translating gives CASSLDGLMNTEAFF.